This is a list of T cell receptor beta chains from one sample in a study of blood T cell repertoires in COVID-19. The method was immunoSEQ multiplex PCR; TCRdb's version includes in-frame clones alone and lacks a portion of them. Here the sample spans 120,000 or so clones, roughly 90% being singletons. The sequencing sample was made of peripheral blood. These receptors all stem from a man between 65 and 85 years old who had recovered from COVID-19. Each CDR3 is given with its conserved first and last residue. Fields, in order: D gene, V gene, clone size, J gene, CDR3 protein, CDR3 DNA. D genes are given only for firm matches. Not every row has a clone size; where given, it reads once, few, many or a size class.

TRBD2	TRBV5-6	-	TRBJ2-1	CASSRTRGMEQFF	TGTGCCAGCAGCCGGACTAGGGGTATGGAGCAGTTCTTC
TRBD2	TRBV28	-	TRBJ2-7	CASSFGGGISNEQYF	TGTGCCAGCAGTTTTGGGGGGGGTATTTCCAACGAGCAGTACTTC
TRBD2	TRBV6-5	-	TRBJ2-1	CASSYLASGSGEQFF	TGTGCCAGCAGTTACTTGGCTAGCGGGAGCGGTGAGCAGTTCTTC
TRBD1	TRBV3-1/TRBV3-2	-	TRBJ1-6	CASSQLDRGYNSPLHF	TGTGCCAGCAGCCAACTAGACAGGGGCTATAATTCACCCCTCCACTTT
-	TRBV7-3	-	TRBJ2-1	CASSLNLAYEQFF	TGTGCCAGCAGCTTAAACCTAGCGTATGAGCAGTTCTTC
-	TRBV7-9	-	TRBJ1-6	CASSLDKGVSYNSPLHF	TGTGCCAGCAGCTTAGATAAGGGGGTGTCCTATAATTCACCCCTCCACTTT
-	TRBV7-3	-	TRBJ2-1	CASSEAGGNEQFF	TGTGCCAGCAGCGAGGCCGGGGGCAATGAGCAGTTCTTC
TRBD1	TRBV2	-	TRBJ1-1	CASSPRTGVNTEAFF	TGTGCCAGCAGCCCCCGGACAGGGGTGAACACTGAAGCTTTCTTT
TRBD2	TRBV6-2/TRBV6-3	-	TRBJ2-1	CASSYPGSGIPYNEQFF	TGTGCCAGCAGTTACCCTGGGAGCGGGATTCCCTACAATGAGCAGTTCTTC
-	TRBV4-1	-	TRBJ1-2	CASSPQEGGANYGYTF	TGCGCCAGCAGCCCACAAGAGGGGGGGGCCAACTATGGCTACACCTTC
-	TRBV6-5	-	TRBJ2-1	CASLPAAFYNEQFF	TGTGCCAGCCTCCCAGCGGCCTTCTACAATGAGCAGTTCTTC
TRBD2	TRBV7-6	once	TRBJ2-1	CASSFGISGRTSYNEQFF	TGTGCCAGCAGCTTTGGGATTAGCGGGAGGACATCCTACAATGAGCAGTTCTTC
-	TRBV28	-	TRBJ1-1	CASIWGVSLNTEAFF	TGTGCCAGCATCTGGGGGGTCTCCTTGAACACTGAAGCTTTCTTT
TRBD1	TRBV15	-	TRBJ2-7	CATSSRQGAYEQYF	TGTGCCACCAGCAGCCGACAGGGGGCCTACGAGCAGTACTTC
-	TRBV7-2	once	TRBJ2-7	CASSLAGAYYEQYF	TGTGCCAGCAGCTTAGCGGGAGCCTACTACGAGCAGTACTTC
TRBD1	TRBV19	-	TRBJ2-1	CASSLHRGSGNEQFF	TGTGCCAGTAGTCTCCACAGGGGCTCCGGGAATGAGCAGTTCTTC
-	TRBV5-4	-	TRBJ2-5	CASSLDLRETQYF	TGTGCCAGCAGCTTAGACCTCAGGGAGACCCAGTACTTC
TRBD1	TRBV10-1	-	TRBJ2-7	CASSESRTGMHEQYF	TGCGCCAGCAGTGAGTCCCGGACAGGGATGCACGAGCAGTACTTC
-	TRBV28	-	TRBJ2-7	CASSFLGVSSYEQYF	TGTGCCAGCAGTTTTTTAGGGGTCAGCTCCTACGAGCAGTACTTC
-	TRBV20-1	-	TRBJ2-1	CSAPGYNEQFF	TGCAGTGCCCCGGGGTACAATGAGCAGTTCTTC
-	TRBV4-1	-	TRBJ2-7	CASSHVNYEQYF	TGCGCCAGCAGCCATGTTAACTACGAGCAGTACTTC
TRBD1	TRBV5-4	-	TRBJ2-2	CAGGQHTGELFF	TGTGCCGGGGGACAGCACACCGGGGAGCTGTTTTTT
TRBD1	TRBV29-1	-	TRBJ2-1	CSVERDRAYNEQFF	TGCAGCGTTGAAAGGGACAGGGCCTACAATGAGCAGTTCTTC
-	TRBV7-6	-	TRBJ1-6	CASSSYNSPLHF	TGTGCCAGCAGCTCTTATAATTCACCCCTCCACTTT
-	TRBV4-1	-	TRBJ1-2	CASSRNPGAEVGYTF	TGCGCCAGCAGCCGTAATCCAGGGGCTGAAGTGGGCTACACCTTC
-	TRBV7-3	-	TRBJ2-7	CASSPGRAGEQYF	TGTGCCAGCAGCCCAGGCAGGGCAGGCGAGCAGTACTTC
-	TRBV28	-	TRBJ1-5	CASSFPRSRAQPQHF	TGTGCCAGCAGTTTCCCCCGGTCCAGGGCACAGCCCCAGCATTTT
TRBD1	TRBV7-9	-	TRBJ2-7	CASSQWDSPYEQYF	TGTGCCAGCAGCCAATGGGACAGCCCCTACGAGCAGTACTTC
TRBD1	TRBV18	-	TRBJ1-6	CASSPFSGQGYNSPLHF	TGTGCCAGCTCACCATTTTCGGGACAGGGGTATAATTCACCCCTCCACTTT
-	TRBV3-1/TRBV3-2	-	TRBJ1-1	CASSQDTGPAFF	TGTGCCAGCAGCCAAGATACGGGTCCGGCTTTCTTT
-	TRBV18	-	TRBJ2-1	CASSSLLGAYNEQFF	TGTGCCAGCTCAAGCCTATTGGGGGCATACAATGAGCAGTTCTTC
-	TRBV11-1	-	TRBJ2-1	CASSLGQGFDEQFF	TGTGCCAGCAGCTTAGGGCAGGGGTTCGATGAGCAGTTCTTC
-	TRBV7-2	-	TRBJ1-1	CASSSSAGLTNTEAFF	TGTGCCAGCAGCTCCTCAGCCGGACTTACGAACACTGAAGCTTTCTTT
TRBD1	TRBV7-2	medium-sized	TRBJ1-2	CASSLGGTGTYGYTF	TGTGCCAGCAGCTTAGGGGGGACAGGAACTTATGGCTACACCTTC
-	TRBV12-3/TRBV12-4	-	TRBJ1-4	CASSFQVNEKLFF	TGTGCCAGCAGTTTTCAGGTGAATGAAAAACTGTTTTTT
-	TRBV12-3/TRBV12-4	-	TRBJ1-3	CASRRTDGNTIYF	TGTGCCAGCAGAAGGACAGATGGAAACACCATATATTTT
-	TRBV11-2	-	TRBJ2-7	CASSLVGPDYEQYF	TGTGCCAGCAGCTTAGTGGGCCCTGACTACGAGCAGTACTTC
TRBD2	TRBV28	-	TRBJ2-1	CASKGLAGVRPYNEQFF	TGTGCCAGCAAGGGACTAGCGGGAGTTCGCCCCTACAATGAGCAGTTCTTC
-	TRBV11-2	-	TRBJ1-1	CASSLQENTEAFF	TGTGCCAGCAGCTTACAGGAGAACACTGAAGCTTTCTTT
TRBD2	TRBV28	-	TRBJ2-5	CASSTHALAGGKETQYF	TGTGCCAGCAGCACGCACGCCCTAGCGGGGGGGAAAGAGACCCAGTACTTC
-	TRBV6-4	-	TRBJ1-6	CASSATPSGGSPLHF	TGTGCCAGCAGTGCCACCCCTTCGGGGGGATCACCCCTCCACTTT
TRBD2	TRBV7-9	-	TRBJ2-5	CASSPTSGVQETQYF	TGTGCCAGCAGCCCGACTAGCGGGGTCCAAGAGACCCAGTACTTC
-	TRBV19	-	TRBJ2-2	CASSTPIHGNPNTGELFF	TGTGCCAGTAGTACCCCGATTCACGGGAATCCGAACACCGGGGAGCTGTTTTTT
-	TRBV30	-	TRBJ1-1	CAWSTTPTGLREAFF	TGTGCCTGGAGTACGACCCCGACGGGTCTCCGAGAAGCTTTCTTT
-	TRBV7-6	-	TRBJ1-2	CASSPRSQGNYGYTF	TGTGCCAGCAGCCCCCGTAGTCAGGGGAACTATGGCTACACCTTC
-	TRBV6-2/TRBV6-3	-	TRBJ2-7	CASSYSRGREQYF	TGTGCCAGCAGTTACTCGAGAGGGCGGGAGCAGTACTTC
-	TRBV5-1	-	TRBJ2-5	CASSPRRGQETQYF	TGCGCCAGCAGCCCCCGGCGGGGACAAGAGACCCAGTACTTC